The rows below give T cell receptor beta chains drawn from one sample of a study of beta chain features in type 1 diabetes. Clones were read by immunoSEQ multiplex PCR, and TCRdb kept only the in-frame ones, dropping some. The sample records about 230,000 clones, more than 15% being singletons. The sample taken for sequencing was naive CD4+ T cells from blood. These receptors were obtained from a man younger than 40 with type 1 diabetes. The CDR3 runs from the conserved cysteine through the conserved F or W. The D gene is left open where the match is weak. Size is omitted from some rows. Given values are once, few, many or a class for expanded clones.

clone size: few
D gene: -
J gene: TRBJ2-3
CDR3 length: 15
V gene: TRBV25-1
CDR3 DNA: TGTGCCAGCAGTGATTGGGCCACGGCCACAGATACGCAGTATTTT
CDR3 protein: CASSDWATATDTQYF

clone size: -
D gene: TRBD2
J gene: TRBJ2-3
CDR3 length: 16
V gene: TRBV7-9
CDR3 DNA: TGTGCCAGCAGCTTACCGCGCGGGGGGGCCACAGATACGCAGTATTTT
CDR3 protein: CASSLPRGGATDTQYF

clone size: few
D gene: -
J gene: TRBJ2-7
CDR3 length: 14
V gene: TRBV16
CDR3 DNA: TGTGCCAGCAGCCAAGGGTCAGGTAGATTGGAGCAGTACTTC
CDR3 protein: CASSQGSGRLEQYF

clone size: few
D gene: -
J gene: TRBJ1-4
CDR3 length: 14
V gene: TRBV5-6
CDR3 DNA: TGTGCCAGCAGCTTGAGAGGGCCTAATGAAAAACTGTTTTTT
CDR3 protein: CASSLRGPNEKLFF

clone size: few
D gene: -
J gene: TRBJ2-7
CDR3 length: 14
V gene: TRBV2
CDR3 DNA: TGTGCCTTCCGGAGGGGACCCTCGAACTACGAGCAGTACTTC
CDR3 protein: CAFRRGPSNYEQYF

clone size: few
D gene: TRBD2
J gene: TRBJ2-1
CDR3 length: 15
V gene: TRBV5-4
CDR3 DNA: TGTGCCAGCAGCCTGGCTAGCGGGAGCTACAATGAGCAGTTCTTC
CDR3 protein: CASSLASGSYNEQFF

clone size: -
D gene: -
J gene: TRBJ2-4
CDR3 length: 18
V gene: TRBV21-1
CDR3 DNA: TGTGCCAGCAGCAAAGCGCTATTGGGGGAGGTAGCCAAAAACATTCAGTACTTC
CDR3 protein: CASSKALLGEVAKNIQYF

clone size: -
D gene: -
J gene: TRBJ2-7
CDR3 length: 15
V gene: TRBV28
CDR3 DNA: TGTGCCAGCAGTTCCTCCCGGCAGGGACCCTACGAGCAGTACTTC
CDR3 protein: CASSSSRQGPYEQYF

clone size: few
D gene: -
J gene: TRBJ2-5
CDR3 length: 15
V gene: TRBV13
CDR3 DNA: TGTGCCAGCAGCTCGAAGTTCCGGTACCAAGAGACCCAGTACTTC
CDR3 protein: CASSSKFRYQETQYF

clone size: few
D gene: -
J gene: TRBJ2-1
CDR3 length: 12
V gene: TRBV7-8
CDR3 DNA: TGTGCCAGCAGCTTAAAATTCAATGAGCAGTTCTTC
CDR3 protein: CASSLKFNEQFF

clone size: few
D gene: -
J gene: TRBJ2-3
CDR3 length: 12
V gene: TRBV30
CDR3 DNA: TGTGCCTGGAGTCCCGTAAGGGGTAGTCAGTATTTT
CDR3 protein: CAWSPVRGSQYF

clone size: few
D gene: TRBD1
J gene: TRBJ1-5
CDR3 length: 13
V gene: TRBV5-6
CDR3 DNA: TGTGCCAGCAGCCAAGGGATGGACAGGGGAAAGCATTTT
CDR3 protein: CASSQGMDRGKHF

clone size: few
D gene: -
J gene: TRBJ2-6
CDR3 length: 13
V gene: TRBV29-1
CDR3 DNA: TGCAGCGGCGGGGAGGTTGGGGCCAACGTCCTGACTTTC
CDR3 protein: CSGGEVGANVLTF

clone size: -
D gene: -
J gene: TRBJ2-5
CDR3 length: 14
V gene: TRBV10-3
CDR3 DNA: TGTGCCATGAGTGCTGCGGGACAGCAAGAGACCCAGTACTTC
CDR3 protein: CAMSAAGQQETQYF

clone size: few
D gene: -
J gene: TRBJ2-7
CDR3 length: 15
V gene: TRBV5-1
CDR3 DNA: TGCGCCAGCAGCTTGATCCCGGGACCTCTTTACGAGCAGTACTTC
CDR3 protein: CASSLIPGPLYEQYF

clone size: -
D gene: -
J gene: TRBJ2-7
CDR3 length: 13
V gene: TRBV7-9
CDR3 DNA: TGTGCCAGCAGTCCAGACGGGCGGAACGAGCAGTACTTC
CDR3 protein: CASSPDGRNEQYF

clone size: -
D gene: TRBD2
J gene: TRBJ2-1
CDR3 length: 15
V gene: TRBV10-3
CDR3 DNA: TGTGCCATCCGGGCTAGCGGGAGGGCCATTAATGAGCAGTTCTTC
CDR3 protein: CAIRASGRAINEQFF

clone size: -
D gene: -
J gene: TRBJ1-2
CDR3 length: 15
V gene: TRBV4-1
CDR3 DNA: TGCGCCAGCAGCCAAGTTCTTGCAGTCAAGGGCGGCTACACCTTC
CDR3 protein: CASSQVLAVKGGYTF

clone size: -
D gene: TRBD2
J gene: TRBJ2-1
CDR3 length: 13
V gene: TRBV28
CDR3 DNA: TGTGCCAGTCGACTAGCGGGAGTCAATGAGCAGTTCTTC
CDR3 protein: CASRLAGVNEQFF

clone size: -
D gene: -
J gene: TRBJ2-7
CDR3 length: 12
V gene: TRBV14
CDR3 DNA: TGTGCCAGCAGCCAAGTTCTTGGAGAGCAGTACTTC
CDR3 protein: CASSQVLGEQYF

clone size: few
D gene: -
J gene: TRBJ2-7
CDR3 length: 13
V gene: TRBV7-9
CDR3 DNA: TGTGCCAGCAGCTTAGACCGAGTCTACGAGCAGTACTTC
CDR3 protein: CASSLDRVYEQYF

clone size: few
D gene: TRBD1
J gene: TRBJ1-5
CDR3 length: 14
V gene: TRBV10-3
CDR3 DNA: TGTGCCATCAGTGGGGGACAGGGGAATCAGCCCCAGCATTTT
CDR3 protein: CAISGGQGNQPQHF

clone size: few
D gene: TRBD2
J gene: TRBJ2-5
CDR3 length: 13
V gene: TRBV29-1
CDR3 DNA: TGCAGCGGACTTGGGCCGGGAGGGGAGACCCAGTACTTC
CDR3 protein: CSGLGPGGETQYF

clone size: -
D gene: -
J gene: TRBJ1-1
CDR3 length: 14
V gene: TRBV9
CDR3 DNA: TGTGCCAGCAGCGTTAGGACAGTGGGGACTGAAGCTTTCTTT
CDR3 protein: CASSVRTVGTEAFF

clone size: few
D gene: TRBD1
J gene: TRBJ1-3
CDR3 length: 15
V gene: TRBV7-3
CDR3 DNA: TGTGCCAGCAGCGCCTCAGGGGGCTCTGGAAACACCATATATTTT
CDR3 protein: CASSASGGSGNTIYF

clone size: -
D gene: -
J gene: TRBJ2-3
CDR3 length: 12
V gene: TRBV11-2
CDR3 DNA: TGTGCCAGCAGCTTAGGTTGGGATACGCAGTATTTT
CDR3 protein: CASSLGWDTQYF

clone size: -
D gene: TRBD1
J gene: TRBJ1-2
CDR3 length: 14
V gene: TRBV5-6
CDR3 DNA: TGTGCCAGCAGCGAACCACAGGGGGCTCAAGGCTACACCTTC
CDR3 protein: CASSEPQGAQGYTF

clone size: -
D gene: -
J gene: TRBJ1-2
CDR3 length: 16
V gene: TRBV30
CDR3 DNA: TGTGCCTGGAGTGACCCAAGGACAGCGTCTTCCTATGGCTACACCTTC
CDR3 protein: CAWSDPRTASSYGYTF

clone size: -
D gene: TRBD1
J gene: TRBJ2-1
CDR3 length: 17
V gene: TRBV4-1
CDR3 DNA: TGCGCCAGCAGCCAAGGACAGGGCCCTAACTCCTACAATGAGCAGTTCTTC
CDR3 protein: CASSQGQGPNSYNEQFF

clone size: -
D gene: -
J gene: TRBJ2-1
CDR3 length: 10
V gene: TRBV30
CDR3 DNA: TGTGCCTGGAGCCGGACGGAGCAGTTCTTC
CDR3 protein: CAWSRTEQFF

clone size: -
D gene: TRBD2
J gene: TRBJ2-5
CDR3 length: 12
V gene: TRBV29-1
CDR3 DNA: TGCAGCGCCCTAGCGGGATGGGAGACCCAGTACTTC
CDR3 protein: CSALAGWETQYF

clone size: -
D gene: -
J gene: TRBJ1-1
CDR3 length: 12
V gene: TRBV7-2
CDR3 DNA: TGTGCCAGCAGCTCGGACAGTTATGAAGCTTTCTTT
CDR3 protein: CASSSDSYEAFF

clone size: -
D gene: TRBD2
J gene: TRBJ2-7
CDR3 length: 15
V gene: TRBV4-3
CDR3 DNA: TGCGCCAGCAGCCGCGGACTAGCGGGATCCTACGAGCAGTACTTC
CDR3 protein: CASSRGLAGSYEQYF

clone size: few
D gene: -
J gene: TRBJ2-7
CDR3 length: 15
V gene: TRBV4-1
CDR3 DNA: TGCGCCAGCAGCCATGGCAGGGGATCGTCCTACGAGCAGTACTTC
CDR3 protein: CASSHGRGSSYEQYF

clone size: few
D gene: TRBD1
J gene: TRBJ2-1
CDR3 length: 13
V gene: TRBV10-3
CDR3 DNA: TGTGCCATCAATAGACAGGGAGACAATGAGCAGTTCTTC
CDR3 protein: CAINRQGDNEQFF

clone size: -
D gene: TRBD2
J gene: TRBJ2-7
CDR3 length: 13
V gene: TRBV29-1
CDR3 DNA: TGCAGCGCCCGAGTCGGGACTAGCGGTGAGCAGTACTTC
CDR3 protein: CSARVGTSGEQYF

clone size: few
D gene: -
J gene: TRBJ1-2
CDR3 length: 16
V gene: TRBV15
CDR3 DNA: TGTGCCACCAGCCTCCCGGGGGCAGAAGCTAACTATGGCTACACCTTC
CDR3 protein: CATSLPGAEANYGYTF

clone size: few
D gene: -
J gene: TRBJ2-3
CDR3 length: 15
V gene: TRBV9
CDR3 DNA: TGTGCCAGCAGCGTAGGAGGAACTCCCACAGATACGCAGTATTTT
CDR3 protein: CASSVGGTPTDTQYF

clone size: -
D gene: -
J gene: TRBJ2-1
CDR3 length: 15
V gene: TRBV9
CDR3 DNA: TGTGCCAGCAGCGCAACAGGGAGCTCCTACAATGAGCAGTTCTTC
CDR3 protein: CASSATGSSYNEQFF

clone size: few
D gene: -
J gene: TRBJ2-1
CDR3 length: 13
V gene: TRBV7-2
CDR3 DNA: TGTGCCAGCAGCTTAACAGGAGACAATGAGCAGTTCTTC
CDR3 protein: CASSLTGDNEQFF

clone size: -
D gene: -
J gene: TRBJ2-5
CDR3 length: 15
V gene: TRBV7-9
CDR3 DNA: TGTGCCAGCAGCGACGGACGGAACCTCAAAGAGACCCAGTACTTC
CDR3 protein: CASSDGRNLKETQYF

clone size: few
D gene: TRBD1
J gene: TRBJ2-1
CDR3 length: 15
V gene: TRBV5-4
CDR3 DNA: TGTGCCAGCAGCGGGAGGGACAGGGCTTACAATGAGCAGTTCTTC
CDR3 protein: CASSGRDRAYNEQFF

clone size: -
D gene: TRBD1
J gene: TRBJ1-1
CDR3 length: 12
V gene: TRBV30
CDR3 DNA: TGTGCCTGCACCGGACAGGGATATGGGACTTTCTTT
CDR3 protein: CACTGQGYGTFF

clone size: -
D gene: TRBD1
J gene: TRBJ2-1
CDR3 length: 15
V gene: TRBV9
CDR3 DNA: TGTGCCAGCAGCCCCCTGGGACAGGGTACCAATGAGCAGTTCTTC
CDR3 protein: CASSPLGQGTNEQFF

clone size: -
D gene: -
J gene: TRBJ2-7
CDR3 length: 18
V gene: TRBV7-9
CDR3 DNA: TGTGCCAGCAGCTCACACCCGTCGAGGGATGTGCGCTCCTACGAGCAGTACTTC
CDR3 protein: CASSSHPSRDVRSYEQYF

clone size: -
D gene: TRBD1
J gene: TRBJ1-1
CDR3 length: 15
V gene: TRBV29-1
CDR3 DNA: TGCAGCGTCCTAGCCCTGGGACAGTCGAATGTTCGAACTTTCTTT
CDR3 protein: CSVLALGQSNVRTFF

clone size: -
D gene: -
J gene: TRBJ2-3
CDR3 length: 17
V gene: TRBV30
CDR3 DNA: TGTGCCTGGAGTGCGGTGGGACCTCAAATCCAGAGGGTCACGCAGTATTTT
CDR3 protein: CAWSAVGPQIQRVTQYF

clone size: -
D gene: TRBD1
J gene: TRBJ1-1
CDR3 length: 12
V gene: TRBV5-1
CDR3 DNA: TGCGCCAGCCGGGACAGCCACACTGAAGCTTTCTTT
CDR3 protein: CASRDSHTEAFF

clone size: few
D gene: -
J gene: TRBJ1-4
CDR3 length: 14
V gene: TRBV6-5
CDR3 DNA: TGTGCCAGCAGCCCGACAGGAGTCAACGAAAAACTGTTTTTT
CDR3 protein: CASSPTGVNEKLFF

clone size: few
D gene: TRBD2
J gene: TRBJ2-5
CDR3 length: 16
V gene: TRBV7-8
CDR3 DNA: TGTGCCAGCAGCTTAGCGGAGGCGGGAGGAAGGAAGACCCAGTACTTC
CDR3 protein: CASSLAEAGGRKTQYF

clone size: -
D gene: TRBD1
J gene: TRBJ1-5
CDR3 length: 16
V gene: TRBV4-3
CDR3 DNA: TGCGCCAGCAGCCAAGAGGAGGGGCAGGGGGGTCAGCCCCAGCATTTT
CDR3 protein: CASSQEEGQGGQPQHF

clone size: -
D gene: -
J gene: TRBJ2-1
CDR3 length: 14
V gene: TRBV7-2
CDR3 DNA: TGTGCCAGCAGCAATCGGGACTCCGACAATGAGCAGTTCTTC
CDR3 protein: CASSNRDSDNEQFF

clone size: few
D gene: -
J gene: TRBJ1-1
CDR3 length: 11
V gene: TRBV28
CDR3 DNA: TGTGCCGTCCGGGGCCTCTTCGAAGCTTTCTTT
CDR3 protein: CAVRGLFEAFF

clone size: -
D gene: -
J gene: TRBJ2-5
CDR3 length: 11
V gene: TRBV7-2
CDR3 DNA: TGTGCCAGCAGCGGTCAAGAGACCCAGTACTTC
CDR3 protein: CASSGQETQYF

clone size: few
D gene: -
J gene: TRBJ2-3
CDR3 length: 15
V gene: TRBV5-1
CDR3 DNA: TGCGCCAGCAGCACCGGGGGCTTAGGGCCAGATACGCAGTATTTT
CDR3 protein: CASSTGGLGPDTQYF